This record concerns one TCR beta chain sequence. The data originate from a study of T cell clones after liver transplantation. TCRdb's copy holds only in-frame clones and misses some; the assay was immunoSEQ multiplex PCR. Of 75,000 to 95,000 clones listed, approximately 82% are singletons. V was cut by 2 bases and J by 8 bases, with 13 bases left in between. The CDR3 extends over 13 amino acids. Germline values: CDR1 SGHTS, CDR2 YDEGEE. The chain links TRBV5-8 to TRBJ1-1; D is undetermined. The sequence came from a human patient who received a liver transplant. A share of the T cells may be of graft donor origin. The sample in question was CD4+ T cells from blood, obtained at the 22-month timepoint. CDR3 DNA sequence: TGTGCCAGCAGCTTCTCGGTTTGGTCGGAAGCTTTCTTT. It codes for CASSFSVWSEAFF.